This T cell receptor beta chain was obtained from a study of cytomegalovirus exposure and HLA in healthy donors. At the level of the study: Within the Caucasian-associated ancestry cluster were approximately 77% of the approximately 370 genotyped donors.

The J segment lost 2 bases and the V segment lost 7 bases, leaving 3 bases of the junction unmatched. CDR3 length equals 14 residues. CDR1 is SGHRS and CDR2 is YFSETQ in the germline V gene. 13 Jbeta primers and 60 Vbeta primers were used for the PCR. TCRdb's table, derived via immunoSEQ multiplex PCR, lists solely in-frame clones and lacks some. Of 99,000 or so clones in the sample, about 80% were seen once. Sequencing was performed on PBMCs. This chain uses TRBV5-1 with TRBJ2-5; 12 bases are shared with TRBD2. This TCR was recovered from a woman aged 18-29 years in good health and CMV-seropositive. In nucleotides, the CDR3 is TGCGCCAGCTCTAGCGGGAGGGGACAAGAGACCCAGTACTTC. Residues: CASSSGRGQETQYF.